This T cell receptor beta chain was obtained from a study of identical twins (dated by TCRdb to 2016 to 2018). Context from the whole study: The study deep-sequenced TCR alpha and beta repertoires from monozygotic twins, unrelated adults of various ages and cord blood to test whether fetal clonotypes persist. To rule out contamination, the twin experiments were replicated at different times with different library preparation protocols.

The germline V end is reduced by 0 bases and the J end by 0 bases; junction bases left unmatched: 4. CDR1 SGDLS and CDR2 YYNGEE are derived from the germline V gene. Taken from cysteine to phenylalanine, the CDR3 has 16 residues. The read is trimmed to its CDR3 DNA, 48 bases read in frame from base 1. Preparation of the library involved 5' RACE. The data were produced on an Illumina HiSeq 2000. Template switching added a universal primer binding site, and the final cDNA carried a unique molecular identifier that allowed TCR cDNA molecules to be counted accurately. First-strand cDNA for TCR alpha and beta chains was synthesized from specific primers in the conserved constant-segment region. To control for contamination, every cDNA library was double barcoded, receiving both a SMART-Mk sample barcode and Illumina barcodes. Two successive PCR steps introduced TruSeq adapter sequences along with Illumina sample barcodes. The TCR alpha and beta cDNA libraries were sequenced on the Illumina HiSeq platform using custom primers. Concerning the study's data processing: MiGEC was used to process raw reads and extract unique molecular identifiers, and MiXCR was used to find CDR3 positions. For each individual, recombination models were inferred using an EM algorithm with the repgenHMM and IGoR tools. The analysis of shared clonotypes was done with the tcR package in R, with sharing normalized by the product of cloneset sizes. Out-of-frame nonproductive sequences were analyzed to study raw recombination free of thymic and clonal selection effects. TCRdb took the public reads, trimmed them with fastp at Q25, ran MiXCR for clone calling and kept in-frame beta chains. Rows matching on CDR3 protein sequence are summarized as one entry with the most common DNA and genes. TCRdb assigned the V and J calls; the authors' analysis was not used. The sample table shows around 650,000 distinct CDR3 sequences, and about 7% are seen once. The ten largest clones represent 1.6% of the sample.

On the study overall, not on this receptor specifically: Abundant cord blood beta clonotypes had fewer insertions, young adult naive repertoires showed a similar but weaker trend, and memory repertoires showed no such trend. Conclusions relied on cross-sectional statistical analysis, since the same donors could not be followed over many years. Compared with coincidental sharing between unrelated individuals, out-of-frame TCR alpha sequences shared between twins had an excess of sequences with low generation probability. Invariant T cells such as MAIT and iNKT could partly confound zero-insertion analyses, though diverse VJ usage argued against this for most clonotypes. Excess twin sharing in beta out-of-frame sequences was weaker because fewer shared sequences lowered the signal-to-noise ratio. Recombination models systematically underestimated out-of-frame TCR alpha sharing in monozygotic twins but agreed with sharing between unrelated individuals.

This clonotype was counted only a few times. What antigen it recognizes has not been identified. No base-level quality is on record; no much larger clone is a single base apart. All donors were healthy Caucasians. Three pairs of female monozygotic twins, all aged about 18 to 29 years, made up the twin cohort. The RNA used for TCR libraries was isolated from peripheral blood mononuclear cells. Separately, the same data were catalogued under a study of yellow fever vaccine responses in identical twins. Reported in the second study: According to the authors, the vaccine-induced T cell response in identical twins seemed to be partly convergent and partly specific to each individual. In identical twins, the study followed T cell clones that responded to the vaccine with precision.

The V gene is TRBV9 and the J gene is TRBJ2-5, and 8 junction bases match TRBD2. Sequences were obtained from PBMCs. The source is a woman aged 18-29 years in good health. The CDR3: CASSVAASGHQETQYF. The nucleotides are TGTGCCAGCAGCGTAGCGGCTAGCGGGCACCAAGAGACCCAGTACTTC.